This TCR beta chain was obtained from a study of shared clonotypes between healthy human individuals. The CDR3 loop spans 18 amino acids. Germline V gene sequence: CDR1 ENHRY, CDR2 SYGVKD. The trim removed 5 bases at V and 1 base at J, leaving 12 bases unmatched. The repertoire was sequenced with immunoSEQ multiplex PCR; TCRdb's copy has only in-frame clones and lacks some. This table has roughly 2.5 million clones, approximately 92% appearing once. This chain joins TRBV10-3 and TRBJ2-1, with 9 bases matching TRBD2. The sequenced sample consisted of naive CD4+ T cells sorted from blood. The subset here: CD45RA+ positively selected. This receptor was taken from a man between 18 and 29 years old in good health. The CDR3: CAISPWASGTNSYNEQFF. CDR3 coding DNA: TGTGCCATCAGTCCCTGGGCTAGCGGGACGAATTCCTACAATGAGCAGTTCTTC.